This T cell receptor beta chain came from a study of regulatory T cells in long-lasting Graves disease. Study as a whole: Positivity for TSH receptor antibodies plus over 5 years of antithyroid drugs meant persistent Graves' disease.

Study-wide points: Possibly, accuracy suffered from the small sample size.

Building the TCR beta libraries relied on iRepertoire HTBI primers, and CDR3 regions underwent Arm-PCR. TCRdb called the multiplex PCR reads again in MiXCR, with one record for every CDR3 protein. The profile shows roughly 300,000 distinct CDR3 sequences, roughly 21% of them singletons. Time point described: persistent/refractory GD, antithyroid drugs over 5 years with positive TRAb. The TCR library was made from RNA extracted from PBMCs. This clonotype was found many times. Antigen: not known. The CDR3 is 15 amino acids. The germline gives CDR1 SGHTA, CDR2 FQGNSA. V shed 4 bases and J 8 bases; nucleotides not matched to a gene: 12.

The material sequenced was peripheral blood mononuclear cells (PBMCs), taken when the disease was refractory, from a patient treated with antithyroid drugs. The genes are TRBV7-2 and TRBJ2-7; 9 bases line up with TRBD2. The receptor's source is a female donor with Graves disease. CDR3 residues: CASSSGTSPTNKQYF. As DNA, the CDR3 is TGTGCCAGCAGCTCCGGGACTAGCCCCACGAATAAGCAGTACTTC.